This T cell receptor beta chain was profiled in a study of blood T cells in healthy people across ages (dated by TCRdb to between 2015 and 2017). With regard to the full study: Template switching captured roughly one uniquely barcoded TCR beta cDNA molecule per two T cells in model experiments. To avoid experimental bias, donors of different ages were spread randomly across the sequencing lanes. To track age-related changes in TCR beta repertoire diversity, the study relied on deep sequencing normalized with unique cDNA molecular identifiers. The study analyzed two additional independent replicas of 1 million unique cDNA reads from the same blood draw for two donors, one aged 18 to 30 and one aged 80 or older. Four age groups were formed from the donors: young (average approximately 15 years), middle-aged (approximately 39), aged (roughly 56) and long-lived (about 80). What the work shows at the level of the full study, not this receptor alone: There was a strong correlation between observed TCR beta diversity and the percentage of naive T cells measured by flow cytometry. The CMV infection status of donors was not known, potentially confounding age-related changes in expanded clonotypes. Compared with the aged group, the long-lived group had more naive CD4+ T cells, fewer expanded clones and increased TCR diversity, a pattern suggesting age selection. Bulk unsorted PBMC profiling prevented conclusive comparison of naive and antigen-experienced compartments. Observed TCR beta diversity per million T cells fell roughly linearly with age, and a significant reduction was already apparent by age about 38. Total diversity estimates from one million sequenced T cells were considered lower bounds and underestimates.

Systemically healthy Caucasian individuals from Russia, some 38 in total and aged about 6 to 95 years, were included as donors. Each donor gave ten milliliters of peripheral blood, collected into EDTA-treated Vacutainer tubes. Ficoll-Paque density-gradient centrifugation was used to isolate PBMCs, with at least 6 million obtained per sample. Trizol reagent was used to extract total RNA from the PBMCs, yielding at least 5.5 micrograms per sample. For every donor, flow cytometry on a PBMC aliquot measured the percentage of naive CD45RAhigh/CD27high T cells. Per the germline V gene (reference sequence), DFQATT is the CDR1 and SNEGSKA is the CDR2. V loses 2 bases of germline sequence and J loses 6 bases, and the interval between the two ends is 16 bases. The CDR3 goes from the cysteine to the phenylalanine over 14 residues. The DNA shown is the 42-base CDR3, in frame from base 1. The receptor library was made with 5' RACE. The sequencing machine was an Illumina HiSeq 2500. A second PCR of roughly 6 to 11 cycles was run with a J-beta primer mix and a sample-barcoded 5' primer. A unique molecular identifier was introduced onto each TCR beta cDNA molecule by a template-switch 5' adaptor carrying 12 random nucleotides. Each sample yielded at least 2.5 million CDR3-containing paired-end reads. The Mint cDNA synthesis kit, primed by a TRBC-specific oligonucleotide, was used to synthesize first-strand cDNA from all RNA. Following uracil-DNA glycosylase treatment, all cDNA underwent a first 18-cycle PCR with the universal primers M1SS and BC2_uni_R. On the study's bioinformatics: Normalization of each sample was performed by random selection of 1 million high-quality reads, each carrying a distinct molecular identifier. Instead of being binned into consensus sequences, reads that shared molecular identifiers were thrown out. MiTCR, with a Q25 quality threshold and the strictest error-elimination algorithm, was used for CDR3 identification, clonotype clustering and error correction. Lower-bound total TCR beta diversity was estimated with a nonparametric unseen species model using Euler transformation. TCRdb reworked the public reads: Q25 trimming with fastp, MiXCR clone assembly, productive beta chains retained. Rows with a matching CDR3 protein are joined into one entry that keeps the most common DNA and genes. The V and J calls shown here were made by TCRdb, not taken from the authors' results. For this sample the table gives 700,000 to 900,000 distinct CDR3 sequences, of which 50% to 65% were detected only once. The ten largest make up under 50% of the sample.

For this clonotype: Its specific antigen is unknown. Base qualities are not recorded, but no much larger clone differs from it by a single base.

The specimen was blood. This chain joins TRBV20-1 to TRBJ1-2; the D gene is perhaps TRBD1, from 5 matching bases. The clonotype was recovered from a man older than 75 in good health. CDR3 sequence: CSARRSSRDNGYTF. The DNA sequence follows: TGCAGTGCTAGAAGGTCAAGCAGGGATAATGGCTACACCTTC.